A selection of T cell receptor beta chains follows, all from one sample in a study of regulatory T cells in long-lasting Graves disease. TCRdb reanalysed the multiplex PCR reads using MiXCR and keeps one entry per CDR3 protein. The repertoire holds around 320,000 distinct CDR3 sequences, with around 17% as singletons. This sample also belongs to another study, concerning T cells in Graves' hyperthyroidism and ophthalmopathy.

Here the sequenced sample was peripheral blood mononuclear cells (PBMCs), taken at new diagnosis, from a patient treated with antithyroid drugs. These receptors were taken from a man aged 35 to 55 with Graves disease. Each CDR3 is given with its conserved first and last residue. D genes are given only for firm matches. A row's size may be missing; if present it is once, few, many or a size class.

CDR3 DNA: TGCAGCGATATAAGCGGGGGGGTATGGGGCGAGCAGTTCTTC
CDR3 protein: CSDISGGVWGEQFF
J gene: TRBJ2-1
V gene: TRBV29-1
D gene: TRBD2
clone size: NA
CDR3 length: 14

CDR3 DNA: TGTGCCAGCAGCGTAGGTCCCTACGACTCGAACGAGCAGTACTTC
CDR3 protein: CASSVGPYDSNEQYF
J gene: TRBJ2-7
V gene: TRBV9
D gene: NA
clone size: few
CDR3 length: 15

CDR3 DNA: TGCAGTGCTAGATCTAGCAGGGGATTTGTTTCACCCCTCCACTTT
CDR3 protein: CSARSSRGFVSPLHF
J gene: TRBJ1-6
V gene: TRBV20-1
D gene: NA
clone size: NA
CDR3 length: 15

CDR3 DNA: TGTGCCAGCAGCCAAGAGTTTAGCGGGGGCCCGGAATCTGATACGCAGTATTTT
CDR3 protein: CASSQEFSGGPESDTQYF
J gene: TRBJ2-3
V gene: TRBV4-2
D gene: TRBD2
clone size: NA
CDR3 length: 18

CDR3 DNA: TGCGCCAGCAGCCAAGACCTCGGGCACTCCGGCGAGCAGTACTTC
CDR3 protein: CASSQDLGHSGEQYF
J gene: TRBJ2-7
V gene: TRBV4-3
D gene: NA
clone size: few
CDR3 length: 15

CDR3 DNA: TGTGCCAGCAGAAAAAGGGAAGAGCAGCCCCAGCATTTT
CDR3 protein: CASRKREEQPQHF
J gene: TRBJ1-5
V gene: TRBV25-1
D gene: NA
clone size: NA
CDR3 length: 13

CDR3 DNA: TGCGCCAGCAGCGTAGGGACAGGGTTTATCTCTGAGCAGTTCTTC
CDR3 protein: CASSVGTGFISEQFF
J gene: TRBJ2-1
V gene: TRBV5-1
D gene: TRBD1
clone size: many
CDR3 length: 15

CDR3 DNA: TGTGCCAGCAGCCCGGGCCTAAATTCGGATGAGCAGTTCTTC
CDR3 protein: CASSPGLNSDEQFF
J gene: TRBJ2-1
V gene: TRBV7-3
D gene: NA
clone size: many
CDR3 length: 14

CDR3 DNA: TGTGCCAGCACGAGACAGGGTCAGAGCTCTGGGGCCAACGTCCTGACTTTC
CDR3 protein: CASTRQGQSSGANVLTF
J gene: TRBJ2-6
V gene: TRBV2
D gene: TRBD1
clone size: few
CDR3 length: 17

CDR3 DNA: TGTGCCAGCAGGACGGGACAGGCTCTGAGAAACACCATATATTTT
CDR3 protein: CASRTGQALRNTIYF
J gene: TRBJ1-3
V gene: TRBV28
D gene: TRBD1
clone size: many
CDR3 length: 15

CDR3 DNA: TGTGCCAGCAGGCCCCGTGAGGTTTGGGATTCACCCCTCCACTTT
CDR3 protein: CASRPREVWDSPLHF
J gene: TRBJ1-6
V gene: TRBV2
D gene: NA
clone size: NA
CDR3 length: 15

CDR3 DNA: TGCAGTGCTCCGGGACAGCTTAATGAAAAACTGTTTTTT
CDR3 protein: CSAPGQLNEKLFF
J gene: TRBJ1-4
V gene: TRBV20-1
D gene: TRBD1
clone size: many
CDR3 length: 13

CDR3 DNA: TGTGCCAGCAGCTTATTGGACGGGGGCGGAGTTGGCTACACCTTC
CDR3 protein: CASSLLDGGGVGYTF
J gene: TRBJ1-2
V gene: TRBV7-9
D gene: NA
clone size: NA
CDR3 length: 15

CDR3 DNA: TGCAGCGTTGAGGGAGGGGGGAGAGGGGAGCTGTTTTTT
CDR3 protein: CSVEGGGRGELFF
J gene: TRBJ2-2
V gene: TRBV29-1
D gene: NA
clone size: NA
CDR3 length: 13